What follows describes a single TCR beta chain. Its target is unknown. V shed 3 bases and J shed 10 bases, with 9 bases lying between them. The CDR3 has 11 residues. Germline V gene lookup returns CDR1 MDHEN and CDR2 SYDVKM. The data belong to a study of response to subunit inactivated influenza vaccine. Study-wide results and limits: Only a handful of new T cells, the authors suggested, are recruited with each seasonal influenza vaccination.

TCRdb itself ran the RT-PCR reads through MiXCR, one entry per CDR3 protein. Of some 500,000 distinct CDR3 sequences in the sample, around 25% were seen once. This receptor was identified in a man over 45 who received an inactivated influenza vaccine. The chain couples TRBV28 to TRBJ1-1, with TRBD1 as a possible D gene (5 bases). The sample in question was CD4+ T cells sorted from PBMCs, obtained less than 6 days after vaccination. The CDR3 DNA reads as TGTGCCAGCAGTTTGGCGGGGGGAGCTTTCTTT. This codes for CASSLAGGAFF.